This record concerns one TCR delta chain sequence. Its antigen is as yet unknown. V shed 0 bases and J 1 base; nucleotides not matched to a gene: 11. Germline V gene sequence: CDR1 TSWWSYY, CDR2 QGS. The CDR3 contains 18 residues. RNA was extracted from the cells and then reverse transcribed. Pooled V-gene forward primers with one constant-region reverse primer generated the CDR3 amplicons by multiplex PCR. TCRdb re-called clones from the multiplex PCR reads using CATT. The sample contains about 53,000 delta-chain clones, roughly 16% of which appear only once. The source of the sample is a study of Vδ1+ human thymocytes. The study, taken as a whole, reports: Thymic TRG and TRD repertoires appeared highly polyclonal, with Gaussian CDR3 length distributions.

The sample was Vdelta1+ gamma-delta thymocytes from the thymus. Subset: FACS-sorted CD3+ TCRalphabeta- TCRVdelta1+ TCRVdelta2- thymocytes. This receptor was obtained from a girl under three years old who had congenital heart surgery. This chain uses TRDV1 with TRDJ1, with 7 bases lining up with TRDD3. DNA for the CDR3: TGTGCTCTTGGGGAACTGTCATGGTGGGGGACCACCACCGATAAACTCATCTTT. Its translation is CALGELSWWGTTTDKLIF.